This entry lists 12 T cell receptor beta chains sequenced from one sample in a study of radiation and T cells in renal cell carcinoma. TCRdb's copy holds only in-frame clones and misses some; the assay was immunoSEQ multiplex PCR. Among about 95,000 clones listed, 75% to 90% were seen once. As to time point: baseline pretreatment blood. Regarding treatment: 15 Gy SBRT to primary tumor, nephrectomy 4 weeks later. Sequences were derived from blood, sampled from a patient whose treatment included radiotherapy and nephrectomy. Source of these receptors: a man aged 50-60 years with renal cell carcinoma.

V is TRBV28 and J is TRBJ2-5, with 8 nucleotides matching TRBD2. Germline loops: CDR1 MDHEN, CDR2 SYDVKM. The V and J ends lost 2 bases and 2 bases, in that order; junction bases with no gene match: 4. The CDR3 is 15 residues long. CDR3 DNA: TGTGCCAGCAGTTTACCAACTAGCGGTCAAGAGACCCAGTACTTC. Amino acid sequence: CASSLPTSGQETQYF.

The CDR3 sequence: CASSPRTKVAEEQYF. CDR3 in DNA: TGTGCCAGCAGCCCCCGGACTAAGGTGGCGGAGGAGCAGTACTTC. This rearrangement joins TRBV9 to TRBJ2-7; perhaps TRBD2 as D (6 bases). V was cut by 4 bases and J by 7 bases, with 21 bases left in between. Germline-derived CDR1 and CDR2 are SGDLS and YYNGEE. The CDR3 spans 15 residues.

The chain recombines TRBV7-2 with TRBJ1-1; D is unclear. The germline CDR1 and CDR2 sequences are SGHTA and FQGNSA. This CDR3 comprises 14 residues. The ends were cut back, 6 bases at V and 0 bases at J, with 11 bases in the middle. The DNA for the CDR3 is TGTGCCAGCAGTTATTGGACGGTGAACACTGAAGCTTTCTTT. Amino acids: CASSYWTVNTEAFF.

The chain combines TRBV18 with TRBJ2-3, with D possibly TRBD2 on 5 matching bases. This CDR3 has 12 residues. From germline, CDR1 is KGHSH and CDR2 LQKENI. Trimming took 3 bases from V and 5 from J, leaving 6 bases between them. The CDR3 protein is CASSPGRDTQYF. CDR3 bases: TGTGCCAGCTCACCTGGGAGAGATACGCAGTATTTT. Together with reference TRBV18 and TRBJ2-3, the CDR3 gives the full variable domain: NAGVMQNPRHLVRRRGQEARLRCSPMKGHSHVYWYRQLPEEGLKFMVYLQKENIIDESGMPKERFSAEFPKEGPSILRIQQVVRGDSAAYFCASSPGRDTQYFGPGTRLTVL.

The rearrangement uses TRBV30 and TRBJ2-5; D tentatively reads TRBD1 or TRBD2 (5 bases each). Trimming removed 5 bases at V and 3 bases at J, with 16 bases between. Per the germline V gene, CDR1 is GTSNPN and CDR2 is SVGIG (reference sequence). The CDR3 extends over 14 amino acids. CDR3 DNA: TGTGCCTGGTGTATGACCGGGACGGAAGAGACCCAGTACTTC. Translated: CAWCMTGTEETQYF.

As for this clone: Other DNA variants within this sample encode the same CDR3. The genes are TRBV18 and TRBJ2-3; the D is unclear. CDR3 length equals 11 residues. Germline V CDR1 and CDR2: KGHSH, LQKENI. The germline V and J ends were trimmed by 2 bases and 6 bases, with 3 bases remaining between them. CDR3 in amino acids: CASSPGDTQYF. CDR3 sequence (DNA): TGTGCCAGCTCACCAGGGGATACGCAGTATTTT.

CDR3 sequence reads: CASSLGLAGANEQFF. In DNA form, the CDR3 reads TGCGCCAGCAGCTTAGGACTAGCGGGGGCTAATGAGCAGTTCTTC. The rearrangement joins TRBV5-1 to TRBJ2-1, with 13 bases identical to TRBD2. V gave up 2 bases and J gave up 7 bases; unmatched junction bases: 3. This CDR3 region has 15 residues. Germline CDR1 SGHRS, CDR2 YFSETQ.

The V call is TRBV7-3, the J call TRBJ2-1; no firm D call. Germline V lookup: CDR1 SGHTA, CDR2 FQGTGA. The V end was cut by 8 bases, the J end by 4 bases, with 6 bases between. This CDR3 is built from 11 residues. The CDR3 loop reads CASGDYNEQFF. The CDR3 nucleotides read TGTGCCAGCGGCGATTACAATGAGCAGTTCTTC. Together with reference TRBV7-3 and TRBJ2-1, the CDR3 gives the full variable domain: GAGVSQTPSNKVTEKGKYVELRCDPISGHTALYWYRQSLGQGPEFLIYFQGTGAADDSGLPNDRFFAVRPEGSVSTLKIQRTERGDSAVYLCASGDYNEQFFGPGTRLTVL.

The chain has TRBV2 and TRBJ2-7; either TRBD1 or TRBD2 may supply D (5 bases each). V shed 7 bases and J shed 2 bases, with 15 bases lying between them. Germline assignment: CDR1 SNHLY and CDR2 FYNNEI. The CDR3 consists of 14 residues. The CDR3 region is CASNREGRTYEQYF. The CDR3 nucleotides are TGTGCCAGCAACCGAGAGGGGCGGACCTACGAGCAGTACTTC.

This chain links TRBV7-9 with TRBJ2-7; D possibly corresponds to TRBD2 (5 bases). V was shortened by 2 bases and J by 0 bases, with 8 bases between the two germline ends. The germline V gene has CDR1 SEHNR and CDR2 FQNEAQ (reference sequence). The CDR3 is 14 amino acids. The CDR3 DNA is TGTGCCAGCAGCTTATCCGGGAACTCCTACGAGCAGTACTTC. This codes for CASSLSGNSYEQYF.

This clone was detected once. The CDR3 nucleotides are TGTGCCAGCACGGGGACAGGGCCGATCCAGCCCCAGCATTTT. Its protein product is CASTGTGPIQPQHF. The chain combines TRBV2 with TRBJ1-5, with 9 bases that match TRBD1. V lost 7 bases, J lost 7 bases, and 8 bases stayed unmatched. The CDR3 sequence is 14 residues long. Per the germline V gene, CDR1 is SNHLY and CDR2 is FYNNEI.

This clone was found once. The rearrangement uses TRBV2 and TRBJ1-1; D gene unclear. CDR3 size: 13 residues. The V gene lost 3 bases and the J gene lost 1 base, with 6 bases spanning the gap. Germline V CDR1 and CDR2: SNHLY, FYNNEI. The CDR3 region is CASSDSWNTEAFF. The DNA for the CDR3 is TGTGCCAGCAGTGACAGCTGGAACACTGAAGCTTTCTTT.